These 24 T cell receptor beta chains came from one sample sequenced in a study of T-cell reconstitution after alpha-beta-depleted transplantation in children. Preparation of the TCRbeta library used unique molecular identifiers. TCRdb ran MiXCR on the PCR reads and lists one entry per CDR3 protein. The table includes a few hundred thousand distinct CDR3 sequences, approximately 20% detected once. Sample: PBMCs from the stem cell graft donor, taken from the stem cell graft. These receptor sequences come from a human donor who donated a stem cell graft to a child with acute lymphoblastic leukemia.

V is TRBV12-3 or TRBV12-4 and J is TRBJ2-5, with 10 bases fitting TRBD2. Judging by the DNA end, TRBJ2-1 fits better; the J call may be wrong. This CDR3 comprises 14 residues. This CDR3 reads CASSPLAGVETQFF. CDR3 sequence (DNA): TGTGCCAGCAGCCCCCTAGCGGGAGTGGAGACCCAGTTCTTC.

The V call is TRBV30, the J call TRBJ2-3; D could derive from TRBD1 or TRBD2 (6 bases each). The CDR3 loop spans 14 amino acids. V lost 0 bases and J 2 bases, leaving 9 bases between the germline ends. The germline CDR1 and CDR2 sequences are GTSNPN and SVGIG (reference sequence). The CDR3 spells CAWSVGGNTDTQYF. CDR3 sequence (DNA): TGTGCCTGGAGTGTAGGGGGGAACACAGATACGCAGTATTTT. Variable domain in full (rest from reference TRBV30 and TRBJ2-3): SQTIHQWPATLVQPVGSPLSLECTVEGTSNPNLYWYRQAAGRGLQLLFYSVGIGQISSEVPQNLSASRPQDRQFILSSKKLLLSDSGFYLCAWSVGGNTDTQYFGPGTRLTVL.

This clonotype was picked up a small number of times. The J gene is TRBJ2-3, the V gene TRBV5-6; D gene ambiguous. CDR1 is SGHDT, CDR2 YYEEEE, per germline. V lost 0 bases, J lost 3 bases, and 8 bases lay in between. The CDR3 covers 14 residues. In DNA form, the CDR3 reads TGTGCCAGCAGCTTGGACGGAGAGACAGATACGCAGTATTTT. Amino acid sequence: CASSLDGETDTQYF.

The CDR3 DNA reads TGCGCCAGCAGCCAAGAATCTACTAGCGGCTACAATGAGCAGTTCTTC. Amino acid sequence: CASSQESTSGYNEQFF. The V and J genes are TRBV4-1 and TRBJ2-1; 8 nucleotides agree with TRBD2. This CDR3 has 16 residues. Germline assignment: CDR1 MGHRA and CDR2 YSYEKL. The junction had 4 bases not matched to a gene; V was cut back by 0 bases and J by 3 bases.

The chain carries TRBV29-1 and TRBJ2-5; 7 nucleotides line up with TRBD2. The CDR3 is 10 residues long. In germline, CDR1 is SQVTM, CDR2 ANQGSEA. CDR3 protein: CASGLETQYF. DNA for the CDR3: TGCGCTAGCGGATTAGAGACCCAGTACTTC.

The chain employs TRBV18 and TRBJ2-2, with TRBD2 matching 7 bases. The V gene's germline CDR1 is KGHSH and CDR2 LQKENI. Germline trimming cut 0 bases from V and 10 bases from J; bases unmatched to any gene: 8. The length of the CDR3 is 15 residues. CDR3 protein: CASSPPGLAVEELFF. The CDR3 nucleotides are TGTGCCAGCTCACCACCGGGGCTAGCGGTCGAGGAGCTGTTTTTT.

This chain links TRBV12-3 or TRBV12-4 with TRBJ2-5; D is perhaps TRBD2 (7 bases). The CDR3 totals 16 residues. Trimming pared 6 bases from V and 5 bases from J, leaving 22 bases between. Written as DNA, the CDR3 is TGTGCCAGCAGCCCGCCCCGGCGGGGGCCTTCGGAGACCCAGTACTTC. It encodes CASSPPRRGPSETQYF.

This clonotype has just a few counts. One junction end disagrees with the germline gene, perhaps due to a read error. The chain couples TRBV6-5 to TRBJ2-7; 7 bases fit TRBD1. The CDR3 totals 12 residues. CDR1 is MNHEY, CDR2 SVGAGI, per germline. The CDR3 coding sequence is TGTGCCAGCAGTCTCCCCGAGGGGGCCCCTCACTTC. Translated: CASSLPEGAPHF.

DNA of the CDR3: TGTGCCAGCAGTGATTCAGGGCGCGCAGGAGAGACCCAGTACTTC. It codes for CASSDSGRAGETQYF. The V call is TRBV25-1, the J call TRBJ2-5; weak D call: TRBD1 (5 bases). This CDR3 spans 15 amino acids. In germline, CDR1 is MGHDK, CDR2 SYGVNS. The V and J ends lost 3 bases and 4 bases respectively, with 15 bases between them.

This rearrangement joins TRBV9 to TRBJ2-1; the match to TRBD1 covers 11 bases. In germline, CDR1 is SGDLS, CDR2 YYNGEE. Trimming removed 5 bases from V and 6 bases from J; junction bases left unmatched: 10. The CDR3 runs 16 residues. CDR3 region: CASSSRGQGGSNEQFF. CDR3 sequence (DNA): TGTGCCAGCAGTTCCAGGGGACAGGGGGGGAGCAATGAGCAGTTCTTC.

The chain recombines TRBV20-1 with TRBJ2-2, with 7 bases fitting TRBD1. Germline CDR1 DFQATT, CDR2 SNEGSKA (reference sequence). The ends lost 6 bases at V and 1 base at J; junction bases unmatched: 2. The CDR3 spans 13 residues. CDR3 residues: CSAGTVNTGELFF. CDR3 sequence (DNA): TGCAGTGCCGGGACAGTGAACACCGGGGAGCTGTTTTTT.

V is TRBV15 and J is TRBJ1-1; 8 bases match TRBD1. V was pared by 1 base and J by 3 bases, with 10 bases of the junction left unmatched. Germline V gene data show CDR1 as LNHNV and CDR2 as YYDKDF (reference sequence). This CDR3 is 17 amino acids long. The CDR3 region is CATSRVGQGARDTEAFF. CDR3 sequence (DNA): TGTGCCACCAGCAGAGTAGGTCAGGGGGCGAGAGACACTGAAGCTTTCTTT. The full variable domain, rest sourced from reference TRBV15 and TRBJ1-1, is DAMVIQNPRYQVTQFGKPVTLSCSQTLNHNVMYWYQQKSSQAPKLLFHYYDKDFNNEADTPDNFQSRRPNTSFCFLDIRSPGLGDTAMYLCATSRVGQGARDTEAFFGQGTRLTVV.

The gene calls are TRBV24-1 and TRBJ1-2, with D unclear. The CDR3 spans 17 residues. The V gene's germline CDR1 is KGHDR and CDR2 SFDVKD. Trimming took 4 bases from V and 4 from J, leaving 21 bases between them. CDR3 region: CATSDPRKTPDFYGYTF. The DNA of the CDR3 is TGTGCCACCAGTGACCCCCGGAAGACACCGGATTTCTATGGCTACACCTTC.

The sample holds many counts of this clonotype. The chain links TRBV5-1 to TRBJ1-4; no clear D gene. The CDR3 spans 14 residues. Germline CDR1 reads SGHRS; CDR2 reads YFSETQ. Trimming cost V 2 bases and J 4 bases, with 9 bases left between them. The CDR3 reads CASSFVTDNEKLFF. CDR3 DNA sequence: TGCGCCAGCAGCTTCGTCACAGATAATGAAAAACTGTTTTTT.

This clonotype was counted between two and nine times. The chain is built from TRBV7-3 and TRBJ1-1, with D tentatively TRBD1 (5 bases). The CDR3 length is 16 residues. Looked up from germline, CDR1 is SGHTA and CDR2 is FQGTGA. V was shortened by 5 bases and J by 4 bases, with 20 bases between the two germline ends. The CDR3 loop is CASSLTVWGTGTEAFF. The DNA for the CDR3 is TGTGCCAGCAGCCTGACTGTGTGGGGGACGGGCACTGAAGCTTTCTTT.

This clonotype appeared a few times. The chain is built from TRBV28 and TRBJ2-3; D unresolved. Germline V gene sequence: CDR1 MDHEN, CDR2 SYDVKM. Trimming stripped 3 bases from V and 6 bases from J, with 10 bases between. The CDR3 is made up of 13 amino acids. CDR3 DNA: TGTGCCAGCAGTTTTCCCCCAACGGATACGCAGTATTTT. Its protein is CASSFPPTDTQYF.

In this sample, this clonotype turned up a few times. V and J are TRBV11-1 and TRBJ2-7, with 12 bases lining up with TRBD2. Per germline, CDR1 SGHAT and CDR2 FQDESV (reference sequence). V shed 5 bases and J 1 base; nucleotides not matched to a gene: 9. This CDR3 is 17 amino acids long. In DNA form, the CDR3 reads TGTGCCAGCAGCATCGGACTAGCGGGATGGGTTTCCTACGAGCAGTACTTC. Amino acid sequence: CASSIGLAGWVSYEQYF. The whole variable domain, filled in from reference TRBV11-1 and TRBJ2-7, reads EAEVAQSPRYKITEKSQAVAFWCDPISGHATLYWYRQILGQGPELLVQFQDESVVDDSQLPKDRFSAERLKGVDSTLKIQPAELGDSAMYLCASSIGLAGWVSYEQYFGPGTRLTVT.

The chain recombines TRBV20-1 with TRBJ1-5; D not certain. Germline V gene data show CDR1 as DFQATT and CDR2 as SNEGSKA (reference sequence). This CDR3 region has 13 residues. Trimming pared 1 base from V and 6 bases from J, leaving 10 bases between. Here the CDR3 DNA reads TGCAGTGCTAGAGGGGGAGGCACTCAGCCCCAGCATTTT. Its translation: CSARGGGTQPQHF.

There are many counts of this clonotype. One end of the junction is discordant with germline, which a read error may explain. This sequence joins TRBV4-1 and TRBJ2-7; the D is unclear. The V gene's germline CDR1 is MGHRA and CDR2 YSYEKL. The CDR3 has 12 amino acids. The CDR3 DNA reads TGTGCCAGCAGCCAAGACGGCTACGAGCAGTACTTC. Translating it yields CASSQDGYEQYF.

The chain has TRBV12-3 or TRBV12-4 and TRBJ2-2, with 9 bases identical to TRBD1. The CDR3 is 20 amino acids. V lost 7 bases, J lost 7 bases, and 25 bases stayed unmatched. For the CDR3, the DNA is TGTGCCAGCATCCTAGGATCCTGGGGGACCGGGACAGGGAAGGGCGGGGAGCTGTTTTTT. It codes for CASILGSWGTGTGKGGELFF.

The V call is TRBV27, the J call TRBJ2-7; D is tentatively TRBD1 or TRBD2 (5 bases each). This CDR3 comprises 12 residues. Germline lookup yields CDR1 MNHEY and CDR2 SMNVEV (reference sequence). The V and J ends lost 6 bases and 6 bases respectively, with 12 bases between them. DNA of the CDR3: TGTGCCAGCAGCTTTATTGGGACCGAGCAGTACTTC. Its protein is CASSFIGTEQYF.

This clonotype has just a few counts. The V call is TRBV15, the J call TRBJ2-1; 10 bases are shared with TRBD2. The CDR3 spans 17 residues. The V gene's germline CDR1 is LNHNV and CDR2 YYDKDF (reference sequence). J lost 3 bases, V lost 3 bases, and 8 bases had no gene match. The CDR3 region is CATSSLISGRVYNEQFF. The CDR3 region has the DNA TGTGCCACCAGCAGCCTCATCAGCGGGAGGGTCTACAATGAGCAGTTCTTC.

This sequence joins TRBV12-3 or TRBV12-4 and TRBJ2-2; no clear D gene. The V end was cut by 3 bases, the J end by 5 bases, with 16 bases between. The CDR3 length is 16 residues. CDR3 sequence reads: CASSFYPLELTGELFF. In DNA, the CDR3 is TGTGCCAGCAGTTTTTATCCTCTCGAACTAACCGGGGAGCTGTTTTTT.

In this sample, this clonotype turned up a few times. The rearrangement links TRBV5-1 to TRBJ2-1; the match to TRBD2 covers 11 bases. This CDR3 spans 17 amino acids. V gave up 4 bases and J gave up 6 bases; unmatched junction bases: 12. The germline V gene has CDR1 SGHRS and CDR2 YFSETQ. In nucleotides, the CDR3 is TGCGCCAGCAGCCCCGTCGGCCTAGCGGGAGGTTTCAATGAGCAGTTCTTC. Translated, it gives CASSPVGLAGGFNEQFF.